Listed below are T cell receptor beta chains from one sample, sequenced in a study of blood T cells in healthy people across ages. TCRdb reanalysed the 5' RACE reads using MiXCR and keeps one entry per CDR3 protein. The sample contains about 730,000 distinct CDR3 sequences, roughly 43% of which appear only once. The material sequenced was blood. These receptors all come from a woman aged 55-69 years in good health. Both conserved end residues are part of each CDR3. A D gene is named only where the DNA matches it firmly. Where a row states a size, it is once, few, many or the class of an expanded clone; other rows omit it.

clone_size: few
cdr3_length: 13
v_call: TRBV28
d_call: -
j_call: TRBJ2-1
cdr3_aa: CASSLDSRAEQFF
cdr3_nt: TGTGCCAGCAGTCTGGACAGCAGGGCTGAGCAGTTCTTC

clone_size: many
cdr3_length: 15
v_call: TRBV29-1
d_call: -
j_call: TRBJ2-1
cdr3_aa: CSVVGREPSYNEQFF
cdr3_nt: TGCAGCGTTGTGGGCAGGGAACCATCTTACAATGAGCAGTTCTTC

clone_size: -
cdr3_length: 16
v_call: TRBV20-1
d_call: TRBD2
j_call: TRBJ2-7
cdr3_aa: CSARGPLAGGTYEQYF
cdr3_nt: TGCAGTGCTAGAGGCCCTCTAGCGGGAGGGACCTACGAGCAGTACTTC

clone_size: -
cdr3_length: 13
v_call: TRBV4-2
d_call: -
j_call: TRBJ1-2
cdr3_aa: CASSQIGPDGYTF
cdr3_nt: TGTGCCAGCAGCCAAATAGGGCCGGATGGCTACACCTTC

clone_size: few
cdr3_length: 13
v_call: TRBV20-1
d_call: -
j_call: TRBJ1-4
cdr3_aa: CSATRTTNEKLFF
cdr3_nt: TGCAGTGCTACGAGAACAACTAATGAAAAACTGTTTTTT

clone_size: -
cdr3_length: 13
v_call: TRBV14
d_call: -
j_call: TRBJ2-3
cdr3_aa: CASSRAAESTQYF
cdr3_nt: TGTGCCAGCAGCCGTGCTGCGGAGAGTACGCAGTATTTT

clone_size: -
cdr3_length: 14
v_call: TRBV6-1
d_call: -
j_call: TRBJ2-3
cdr3_aa: CASTLNKGADTQYF
cdr3_nt: TGTGCCAGCACTCTAAACAAGGGGGCAGATACGCAGTATTTT

clone_size: many
cdr3_length: 16
v_call: TRBV5-1
d_call: -
j_call: TRBJ2-7
cdr3_aa: CASSPGTETRSYEQYF
cdr3_nt: TGCGCCAGCAGCCCCGGGACGGAGACTAGATCCTACGAGCAGTACTTC

clone_size: -
cdr3_length: 15
v_call: TRBV7-2
d_call: TRBD1
j_call: TRBJ1-2
cdr3_aa: CASSSPGQGTYGYTF
cdr3_nt: TGTGCCAGCAGCTCCCCAGGACAGGGAACCTATGGCTACACCTTC

clone_size: few
cdr3_length: 17
v_call: TRBV6-6
d_call: -
j_call: TRBJ1-6
cdr3_aa: CASSYSIASAYNSPLHF
cdr3_nt: TGTGCCAGCAGTTACTCGATTGCCAGCGCCTATAATTCACCCCTCCACTTT

clone_size: -
cdr3_length: 13
v_call: TRBV5-1
d_call: -
j_call: TRBJ1-2
cdr3_aa: CASSFQQNYGYTF
cdr3_nt: TGCGCCAGCAGCTTTCAACAGAACTATGGCTACACCTTC

clone_size: few
cdr3_length: 16
v_call: TRBV6-5
d_call: TRBD2
j_call: TRBJ2-1
cdr3_aa: CASSYGSGGPYNEQFF
cdr3_nt: TGTGCCAGCAGTTACGGGTCGGGGGGGCCGTACAATGAGCAGTTCTTC

clone_size: few
cdr3_length: 16
v_call: TRBV6-5
d_call: TRBD2
j_call: TRBJ2-1
cdr3_aa: CASRWTSGRGVDEQFF
cdr3_nt: TGTGCCAGCAGATGGACTAGCGGGAGAGGGGTCGATGAGCAGTTCTTC

clone_size: -
cdr3_length: 15
v_call: TRBV7-3
d_call: TRBD2
j_call: TRBJ2-5
cdr3_aa: CASSAGLAVVETQYF
cdr3_nt: TGTGCCAGCAGCGCGGGACTAGCGGTTGTAGAGACCCAGTACTTC

clone_size: once
cdr3_length: 13
v_call: TRBV27
d_call: -
j_call: TRBJ1-2
cdr3_aa: CASSFDGIYGYTF
cdr3_nt: TGTGCCAGCAGTTTCGATGGAATCTATGGCTACACCTTC

clone_size: -
cdr3_length: 13
v_call: TRBV12-3/TRBV12-4
d_call: TRBD2
j_call: TRBJ2-1
cdr3_aa: CASSFGTSNERFF
cdr3_nt: TGTGCCAGCAGTTTCGGGACTAGCAATGAGCGGTTCTTC

clone_size: -
cdr3_length: 15
v_call: TRBV2
d_call: -
j_call: TRBJ2-7
cdr3_aa: CASSEEGLETYEQYF
cdr3_nt: TGTGCCAGCAGTGAAGAGGGGCTTGAAACTTACGAGCAGTACTTC

clone_size: -
cdr3_length: 14
v_call: TRBV10-3
d_call: TRBD1
j_call: TRBJ2-1
cdr3_aa: CAISADRSGTEQFF
cdr3_nt: TGTGCCATCAGTGCGGACAGGTCGGGCACTGAGCAGTTCTTC

clone_size: few
cdr3_length: 13
v_call: TRBV25-1
d_call: -
j_call: TRBJ1-2
cdr3_aa: CASSDPVNYGYTF
cdr3_nt: TGTGCCAGCAGTGACCCGGTTAACTATGGCTACACCTTC

clone_size: -
cdr3_length: 13
v_call: TRBV29-1
d_call: TRBD1
j_call: TRBJ1-4
cdr3_aa: CSVAGTGSEKLFF
cdr3_nt: TGCAGCGTTGCCGGGACAGGGAGCGAAAAACTGTTTTTT

clone_size: -
cdr3_length: 15
v_call: TRBV6-2/TRBV6-3
d_call: TRBD2
j_call: TRBJ2-1
cdr3_aa: CASRLSGGAMNEQFF
cdr3_nt: TGTGCCAGCAGACTGAGCGGGGGGGCCATGAATGAGCAGTTCTTC

clone_size: -
cdr3_length: 12
v_call: TRBV25-1
d_call: -
j_call: TRBJ2-4
cdr3_aa: CASSALDDIQYF
cdr3_nt: TGTGCCAGCAGTGCACTGGACGACATTCAGTACTTC

clone_size: once
cdr3_length: 14
v_call: TRBV10-3
d_call: -
j_call: TRBJ2-1
cdr3_aa: CAISGVVQNNEQFF
cdr3_nt: TGTGCCATCAGTGGAGTGGTTCAGAACAATGAGCAGTTCTTC

clone_size: once
cdr3_length: 14
v_call: TRBV6-6
d_call: TRBD1
j_call: TRBJ2-3
cdr3_aa: CASSRDRGEDTQYF
cdr3_nt: TGTGCCAGCAGCCGGGACAGGGGGGAAGATACGCAGTATTTT

clone_size: few
cdr3_length: 14
v_call: TRBV28
d_call: TRBD1
j_call: TRBJ1-2
cdr3_aa: CASRVGQTNYGYTF
cdr3_nt: TGTGCCAGCAGGGTGGGACAGACAAACTATGGCTACACCTTC

clone_size: -
cdr3_length: 14
v_call: TRBV20-1
d_call: -
j_call: TRBJ1-6
cdr3_aa: CSAQTAGDNSPLHF
cdr3_nt: TGCAGTGCCCAGACGGCAGGGGACAATTCACCCCTCCACTTT

clone_size: few
cdr3_length: 16
v_call: TRBV18
d_call: TRBD1
j_call: TRBJ2-3
cdr3_aa: CASSPLGTANTDTQYF
cdr3_nt: TGTGCCAGCTCTCCTCTCGGGACAGCCAACACAGATACGCAGTATTTT

clone_size: many
cdr3_length: 13
v_call: TRBV10-3
d_call: -
j_call: TRBJ2-3
cdr3_aa: CASRLPDPDTQYF
cdr3_nt: TGTGCCTCTAGACTACCAGACCCAGATACGCAGTATTTT

clone_size: -
cdr3_length: 15
v_call: TRBV20-1
d_call: TRBD2
j_call: TRBJ2-1
cdr3_aa: CSARDTSGDYNEQFF
cdr3_nt: TGCAGTGCTAGAGATACTAGCGGGGACTACAATGAGCAGTTCTTC

clone_size: many
cdr3_length: 16
v_call: TRBV20-1
d_call: -
j_call: TRBJ2-3
cdr3_aa: CSARDEGEYMTDTQYF
cdr3_nt: TGCAGTGCTAGGGACGAGGGGGAGTATATGACAGATACGCAGTATTTT

clone_size: -
cdr3_length: 14
v_call: TRBV27
d_call: -
j_call: TRBJ1-6
cdr3_aa: CASSWQGYNSPLHF
cdr3_nt: TGTGCCAGCAGTTGGCAGGGGTATAATTCACCCCTCCACTTT

clone_size: many
cdr3_length: 15
v_call: TRBV12-3/TRBV12-4
d_call: -
j_call: TRBJ2-1
cdr3_aa: CASSNRGYTYNEQFF
cdr3_nt: TGTGCCAGCAGTAACCGGGGCTATACCTACAATGAGCAGTTCTTC

clone_size: -
cdr3_length: 15
v_call: TRBV6-5
d_call: TRBD1
j_call: TRBJ1-4
cdr3_aa: CASRTGRQGDEKLFF
cdr3_nt: TGTGCCAGCAGAACGGGGAGACAGGGGGATGAAAAACTGTTTTTT